Below are 10 T cell receptor beta chains sequenced from a single sample in a study of T cells in Graves' hyperthyroidism and ophthalmopathy. It was RNA transcripts that yielded the amplified TCR beta CDR3 regions. HTBI primers were used for first-round RT-PCR of the TCR CDR3. TCRdb re-called the multiplex PCR reads with MiXCR, one entry per CDR3 protein. The data contain 480,000 or so distinct CDR3 sequences, 40% to 50% of them singletons. The sample was peripheral blood or thyroid tissue (not recorded which). The receptor set was obtained from an adult woman with Graves' disease, either hyperthyroidism or ophthalmopathy (not recorded which).

This clonotype was counted ten times or more. The chain joins TRBV20-1 to TRBJ1-1; 8 bases line up with TRBD1. V was pared by 6 bases and J by 10 bases, with 19 bases of the junction left unmatched. Germline CDR1 reads DFQATT; CDR2 reads SNEGSKA (reference sequence). The CDR3 extends over 15 amino acids. The DNA of the CDR3 is TGCAGTGCGAGCCCACCGGGACAGGCCAGCGGCGGAGCTTTCTTT. Translation gives CSASPPGQASGGAFF.

The chain employs TRBV6-1 and TRBJ1-1; TRBD1 is a possible D gene (5 bases). Trimming took off 7 bases at V and 2 bases at J, with 17 bases between the two ends. This CDR3 is 15 amino acids long. Per the germline V gene, CDR1 is MNHNS and CDR2 is SASEGT. CDR3 DNA: TGTGCCAGCACTGAGCAACTGACAGAAAACACTGAAGCTTTCTTT. This sequence encodes CASTEQLTENTEAFF.

The rearrangement links TRBV7-2 to TRBJ1-2; no clear D. This CDR3 spans 16 amino acids. Germline lookup yields CDR1 SGHTA and CDR2 FQGNSA. The V and J ends lost 0 bases and 3 bases respectively, with 14 bases between them. The CDR3, as DNA: TGTGCCAGCAGCTTAGCCTCTCCGGGCGGACACTATGGCTACACCTTC. It codes for CASSLASPGGHYGYTF. The variable domain in full, completed from reference TRBV7-2 and TRBJ1-2, reads GAGVSQSPSNKVTEKGKDVELRCDPISGHTALYWYRQSLGQGLEFLIYFQGNSAPDKSGLPSDRFSAERTGGSVSTLTIQRTQQEDSAVYLCASSLASPGGHYGYTFGSGTRLTVV.

The genes are TRBV9 and TRBJ2-5; D call uncertain. There are 13 residues in the CDR3. Germline CDR1 and CDR2: SGDLS and YYNGEE. Trimming removed 0 bases from V and 5 bases from J, with 8 bases in between. The CDR3 sequence is CASSVGIRETQYF. The CDR3 DNA reads TGTGCCAGCAGCGTAGGGATTAGGGAGACCCAGTACTTC.

J is TRBJ2-2 and V is TRBV6-5, with 7 bases fitting TRBD1. The CDR3 loop spans 16 amino acids. Germline V gene lookup returns CDR1 MNHEY and CDR2 SVGAGI. Trimming took 7 bases from V and 7 from J; bases not matched to a gene: 15. CDR3 nucleotides: TGTGCCAGCAAGTCCCGGCCACAGGGGATCCTCGGGGAGCTGTTTTTT. Its protein is CASKSRPQGILGELFF.

Turning to this clonotype: The junction departs from germline at one end; a sequencing error may be responsible. J is TRBJ2-5 and V is TRBV7-2; D may correspond to TRBD1 or TRBD2 (6 bases each). Germline V gives CDR1 SGHTA, CDR2 FQGNSA. CDR3 length: 16 residues. In DNA form, the CDR3 reads TGCGCCAGCAGCCAGGCGGGACATGGGATAGAAGAGACCCAGTACTTC. This translates into CASSQAGHGIEETQYF.

The genes are TRBV19 and TRBJ1-3, with D perhaps TRBD1 (6 bases). The CDR3 is 17 amino acids. Germline CDR1 reads LNHDA; CDR2 reads SQIVND (reference sequence). V lost 1 base and J 0 bases, leaving 13 bases between the germline ends. The CDR3 spells CASSIGTAGYSGNTIYF. CDR3 nucleotides: TGTGCCAGTAGTATAGGGACAGCTGGATACTCTGGAAACACCATATATTTT.

The rearrangement uses TRBV10-1 and TRBJ2-7; TRBD2 is a possible D gene (6 bases). Trimming shortened V by 6 bases and J by 1 base, and 10 bases separated the two germline ends. The CDR3 runs 13 residues. CDR1 WNHNN and CDR2 SYGVQD come from the germline V gene (reference sequence). The CDR3 bases are TGCGCCAGCAGGTATGGGGGGTCCTACGAGCAGTACTTC. Translation gives CASRYGGSYEQYF.

This chain uses TRBV6-2 or TRBV6-3 with TRBJ2-5; D is unresolved. Germline CDR1 is MNHEY and CDR2 is SVGEGT. V was cut by 2 bases and J by 2 bases, with 9 bases left in between. This CDR3 has 14 amino acids. The CDR3 DNA follows: TGTGCCAGCAGTTACCGAACCGCACAAGAGACCCAGTACTTC. Translation: CASSYRTAQETQYF.

In the case of this clonotype: Being one base from a much bigger clone, this may be a read error. The chain uses TRBV20-1 and TRBJ2-7; the match to TRBD2 covers 9 bases. V dropped 6 bases and J dropped 2; count of bases not matched to a gene: 2. In germline, CDR1 is DFQATT, CDR2 SNEGSKA (reference sequence). This CDR3 has 12 amino acids. The CDR3: CSASGRTYEQYF. CDR3 sequence (DNA): TGCAGTGCAAGCGGGAGGACCTACGAGCAGTACTTC.